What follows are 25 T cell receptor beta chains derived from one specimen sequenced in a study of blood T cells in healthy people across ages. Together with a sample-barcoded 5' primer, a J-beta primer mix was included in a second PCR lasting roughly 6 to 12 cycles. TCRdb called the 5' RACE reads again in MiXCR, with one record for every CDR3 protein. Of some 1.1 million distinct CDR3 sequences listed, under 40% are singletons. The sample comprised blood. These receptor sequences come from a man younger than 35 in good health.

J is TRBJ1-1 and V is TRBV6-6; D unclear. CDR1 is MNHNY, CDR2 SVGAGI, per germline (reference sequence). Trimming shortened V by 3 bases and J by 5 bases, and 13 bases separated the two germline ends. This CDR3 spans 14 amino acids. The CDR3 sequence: CASSYRAPETEAFF. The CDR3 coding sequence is TGTGCCAGCAGTTATAGGGCCCCGGAAACTGAAGCTTTCTTT.

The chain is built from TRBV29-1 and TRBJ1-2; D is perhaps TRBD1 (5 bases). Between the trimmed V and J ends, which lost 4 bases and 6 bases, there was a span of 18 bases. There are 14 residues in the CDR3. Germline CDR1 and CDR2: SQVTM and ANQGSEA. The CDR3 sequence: CSVVVWDLQDGYTF. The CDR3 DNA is TGCAGCGTTGTAGTCTGGGATTTACAGGATGGCTACACCTTC.

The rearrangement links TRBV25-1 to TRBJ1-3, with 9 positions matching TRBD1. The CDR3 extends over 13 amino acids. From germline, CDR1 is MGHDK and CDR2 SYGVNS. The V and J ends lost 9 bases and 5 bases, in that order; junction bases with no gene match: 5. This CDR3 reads CASTGQGRNTIYF. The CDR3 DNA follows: TGTGCCAGTACGGGACAGGGAAGAAACACCATATATTTT. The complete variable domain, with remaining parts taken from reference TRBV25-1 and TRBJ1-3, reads EADIYQTPRYLVIGTGKKITLECSQTMGHDKMYWYQQDPGMELHLIHYSYGVNSTEKGDLSSESTVSRIRTEHFPLTLESARPSHTSQYLCASTGQGRNTIYFGEGSWLTVV.

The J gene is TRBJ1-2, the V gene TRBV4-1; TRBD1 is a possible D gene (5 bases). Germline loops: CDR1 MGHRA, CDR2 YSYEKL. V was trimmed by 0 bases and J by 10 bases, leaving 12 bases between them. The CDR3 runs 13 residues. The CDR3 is CASSQDSSGSYTF. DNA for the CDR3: TGCGCCAGCAGCCAAGATTCATCAGGGTCCTACACCTTC.

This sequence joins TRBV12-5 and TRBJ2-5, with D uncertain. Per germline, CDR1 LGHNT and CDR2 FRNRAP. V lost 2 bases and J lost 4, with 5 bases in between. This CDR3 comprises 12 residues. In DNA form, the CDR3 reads TGTGCTAGTGGTTTGAACCGAGAGACCCAGTACTTC. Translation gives CASGLNRETQYF. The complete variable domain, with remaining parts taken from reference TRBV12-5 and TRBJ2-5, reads DARVTQTPRHKVTEMGQEVTMRCQPILGHNTVFWYRQTMMQGLELLAYFRNRAPLDDSGMPKDRFSAEMPDATLATLKIQPSEPRDSAVYFCASGLNRETQYFGPGTRLLVL.

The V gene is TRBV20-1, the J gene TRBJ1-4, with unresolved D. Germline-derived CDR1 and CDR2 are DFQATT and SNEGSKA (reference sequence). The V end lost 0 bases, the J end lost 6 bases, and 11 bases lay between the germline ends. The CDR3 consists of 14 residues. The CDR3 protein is CSARDGQGHEKLFF. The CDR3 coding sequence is TGCAGTGCTAGAGATGGCCAAGGGCATGAAAAACTGTTTTTT.

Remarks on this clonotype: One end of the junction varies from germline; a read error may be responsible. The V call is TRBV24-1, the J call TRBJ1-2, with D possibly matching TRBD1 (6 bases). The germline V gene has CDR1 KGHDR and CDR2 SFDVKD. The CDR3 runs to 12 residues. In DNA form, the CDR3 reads TGTGCCGCCAGTGAACAGGGCGATGGCTACACCTTC. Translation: CAASEQGDGYTF.

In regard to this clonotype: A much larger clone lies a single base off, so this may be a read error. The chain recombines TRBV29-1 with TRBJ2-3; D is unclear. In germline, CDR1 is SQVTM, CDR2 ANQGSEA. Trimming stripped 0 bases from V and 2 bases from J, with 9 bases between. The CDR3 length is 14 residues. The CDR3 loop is CSVEDGRLTDTQYF. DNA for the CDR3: TGCAGCGTTGAAGATGGACGACTCACAGATACGCAGTATTTT.

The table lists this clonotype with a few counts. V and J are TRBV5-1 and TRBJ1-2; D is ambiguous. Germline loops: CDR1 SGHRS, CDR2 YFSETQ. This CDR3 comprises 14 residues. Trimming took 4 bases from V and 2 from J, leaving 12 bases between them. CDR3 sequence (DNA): TGCGCCAGCAGCGGCCATGGGTCCAACTATGGCTACACCTTC. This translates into CASSGHGSNYGYTF.

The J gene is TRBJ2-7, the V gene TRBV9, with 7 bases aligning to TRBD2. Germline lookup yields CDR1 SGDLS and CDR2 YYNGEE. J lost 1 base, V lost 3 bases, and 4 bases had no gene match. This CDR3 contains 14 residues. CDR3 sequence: CASSAGTKSYEQYF. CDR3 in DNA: TGTGCCAGCAGCGCCGGGACTAAGTCCTACGAGCAGTACTTC.

CDR3 nucleotide sequence: TGTGCCAGGGTCTCCCCCAAATCCGGGTCCCATACGAACACCGGGGAGCTGTTTTTT. Residues: CARVSPKSGSHTNTGELFF. The V gene is TRBV11-1, the J gene TRBJ2-2; D is uncertain. V lost 9 bases, J lost 0 bases, and 26 bases lay in between. From germline, CDR1 is SGHAT and CDR2 FQDESV (reference sequence). The CDR3 runs to 19 residues.

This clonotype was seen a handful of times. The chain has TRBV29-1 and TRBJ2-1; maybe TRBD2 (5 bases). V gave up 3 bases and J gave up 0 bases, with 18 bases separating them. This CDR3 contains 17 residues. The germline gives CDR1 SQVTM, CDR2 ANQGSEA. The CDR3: CSVDWVLGGSSYNEQFF. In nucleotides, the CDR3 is TGCAGCGTTGATTGGGTCTTAGGTGGGAGCTCCTACAATGAGCAGTTCTTC.

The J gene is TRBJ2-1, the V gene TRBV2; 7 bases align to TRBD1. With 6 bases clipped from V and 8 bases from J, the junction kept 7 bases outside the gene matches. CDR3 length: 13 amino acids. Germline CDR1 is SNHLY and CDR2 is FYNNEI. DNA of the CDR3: TGTGCCAGCAGGTGCGACAGGGAAGATGAGCAGTTCTTC. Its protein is CASRCDREDEQFF.

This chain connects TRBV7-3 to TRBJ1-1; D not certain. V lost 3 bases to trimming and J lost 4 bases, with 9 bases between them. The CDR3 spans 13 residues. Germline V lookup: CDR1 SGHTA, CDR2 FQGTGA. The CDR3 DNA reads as TGTGCCAGCAGCTTGGAGCCCGTCACTGAAGCTTTCTTT. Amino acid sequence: CASSLEPVTEAFF.

The DNA of the CDR3 is TGCAGTCCCCCAGGGGTAGCCAAAAACATTCAGTACTTC. It is translated as CSPPGVAKNIQYF. V is TRBV20-1 and J is TRBJ2-4, with a possible D match to TRBD1 (6 bases). Germline V gene sequence: CDR1 DFQATT, CDR2 SNEGSKA (reference sequence). V was trimmed by 8 bases and J by 0 bases, leaving 11 bases between them. The length of the CDR3 is 13 residues.

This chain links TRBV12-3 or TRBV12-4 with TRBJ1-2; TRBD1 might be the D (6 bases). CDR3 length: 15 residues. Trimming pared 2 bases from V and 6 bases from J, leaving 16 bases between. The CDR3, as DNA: TGTGCCAGCAGTTTAATTAGGGGGGGTTCCCATGGCTACACCTTC. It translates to CASSLIRGGSHGYTF.

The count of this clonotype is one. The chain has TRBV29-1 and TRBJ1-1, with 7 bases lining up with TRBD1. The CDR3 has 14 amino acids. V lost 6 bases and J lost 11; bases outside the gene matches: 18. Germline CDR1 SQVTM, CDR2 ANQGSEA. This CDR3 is CSVTGQNSLLGAFF. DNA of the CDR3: TGCAGCGTGACGGGACAGAATAGTTTGTTGGGGGCTTTCTTT.

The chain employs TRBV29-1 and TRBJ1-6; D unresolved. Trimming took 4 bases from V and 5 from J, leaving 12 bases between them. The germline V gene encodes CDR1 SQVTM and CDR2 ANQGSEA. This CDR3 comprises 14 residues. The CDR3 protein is CSVVWKNDNSPLHF. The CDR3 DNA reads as TGCAGCGTTGTGTGGAAGAATGATAATTCACCCCTCCACTTT.

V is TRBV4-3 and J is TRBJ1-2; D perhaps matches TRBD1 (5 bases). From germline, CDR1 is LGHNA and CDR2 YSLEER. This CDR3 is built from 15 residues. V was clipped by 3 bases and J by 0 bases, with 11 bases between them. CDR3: CASSQVQGTNYGYTF. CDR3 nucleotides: TGCGCCAGCAGCCAGGTTCAGGGTACTAACTATGGCTACACCTTC.

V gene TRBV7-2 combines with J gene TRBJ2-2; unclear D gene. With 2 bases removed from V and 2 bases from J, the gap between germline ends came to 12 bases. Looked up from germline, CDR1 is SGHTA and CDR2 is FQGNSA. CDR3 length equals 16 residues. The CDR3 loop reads CASSLMTRRNTGELFF. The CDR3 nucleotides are TGTGCCAGCAGCTTAATGACGCGCCGCAACACCGGGGAGCTGTTTTTT.

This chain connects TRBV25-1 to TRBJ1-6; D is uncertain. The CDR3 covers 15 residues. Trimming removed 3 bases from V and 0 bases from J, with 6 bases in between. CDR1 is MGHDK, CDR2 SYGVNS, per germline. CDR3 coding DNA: TGTGCCAGCAGTGACGAAAGCTCCTATAATTCACCCCTCCACTTT. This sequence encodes CASSDESSYNSPLHF. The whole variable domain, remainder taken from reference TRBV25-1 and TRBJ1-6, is EADIYQTPRYLVIGTGKKITLECSQTMGHDKMYWYQQDPGMELHLIHYSYGVNSTEKGDLSSESTVSRIRTEHFPLTLESARPSHTSQYLCASSDESSYNSPLHFGNGTRLTVT.

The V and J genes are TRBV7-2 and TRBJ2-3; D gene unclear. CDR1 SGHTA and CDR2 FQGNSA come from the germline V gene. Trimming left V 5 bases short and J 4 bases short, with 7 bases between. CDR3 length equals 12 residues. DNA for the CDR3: TGTGCCAGCAGCGCAGACCCAGATACGCAGTATTTT. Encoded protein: CASSADPDTQYF.

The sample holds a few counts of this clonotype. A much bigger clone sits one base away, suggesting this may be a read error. Here the CDR3 DNA reads TGTGCCAGCAAGACAGGGGACTATGGCTACACCTTC. This translates into CASKTGDYGYTF. This chain uses TRBV6-2 or TRBV6-3 with TRBJ1-2, with 8 bases that match TRBD1. V shed 7 bases and J 3 bases; nucleotides not matched to a gene: 1. This CDR3 comprises 12 residues. CDR1 MNHEY and CDR2 SVGEGT come from the germline V gene.

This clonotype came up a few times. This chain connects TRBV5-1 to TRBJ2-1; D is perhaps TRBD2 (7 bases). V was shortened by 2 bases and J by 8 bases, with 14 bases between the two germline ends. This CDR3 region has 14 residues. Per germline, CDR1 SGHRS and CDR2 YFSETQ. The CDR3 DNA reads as TGCGCCAGCAGCTTACGACTAGCAGGGGATGAGCAGTTCTTC. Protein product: CASSLRLAGDEQFF.

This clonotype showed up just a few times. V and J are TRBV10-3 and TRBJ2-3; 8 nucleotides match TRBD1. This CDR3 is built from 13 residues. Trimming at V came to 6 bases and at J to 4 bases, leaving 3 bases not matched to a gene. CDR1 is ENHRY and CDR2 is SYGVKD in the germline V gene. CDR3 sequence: CAIRGQGPDTQYF. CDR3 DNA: TGTGCCATCAGAGGACAGGGACCAGATACGCAGTATTTT.